The 9 T cell receptor beta chains below all came from one sample that was sequenced in a study of shared clonotypes between healthy human individuals (dated by TCRdb to 2018 to 2020). Library construction relied on the immunoSEQ multiplex PCR assay. As stored in TCRdb, this immuneACCESS dataset retains in-frame rearrangements with V and J assigned. A fraction of the clones does not appear; measured against another copy, unresolved V genes explain less than half of the discrepancy, and the remainder lacks a known reason. The sample table lists about a million clones, approximately 80% of them with a count of one. Together, the top ten hold 0.89% of the sample. Sequenced sample: memory CD4+ T cells from PBMCs. The cell subset or site label, as the study defines it: CD45RA-negative fraction. Receptors originate from a man aged 18 to 30 in good health. Some clones in this sample may be carry-over from other donors' samples.

The V call is TRBV5-1, the J call TRBJ2-1; D is possibly TRBD2 (6 bases). Germline assignment: CDR1 SGHRS and CDR2 YFSETQ. The V and J ends lost 7 bases and 8 bases respectively, with 25 bases between them. The CDR3 spans 16 residues. CDR3 DNA: TGCGCCAGCCTACCCGGGGCGGGAAGCCCTGGGGATGAGCAGTTCTTC. Amino acid sequence: CASLPGAGSPGDEQFF.

This clone has just one count. V gene TRBV5-1 combines with J gene TRBJ2-1; 8 positions agree with TRBD2. The CDR3 sequence is 15 residues long. Germline CDR1 SGHRS, CDR2 YFSETQ. Trimming at V came to 0 bases and at J to 8 bases, leaving 7 bases not matched to a gene. In DNA, the CDR3 is TGCGCCAGCAGCTTGGGATCGGGAGGGTACCATGAGCAGTTCTTC. Protein product: CASSLGSGGYHEQFF.

Of note for this clone: Different DNA sequences within this sample yield the same CDR3. The J gene is TRBJ2-3, the V gene TRBV5-1; TRBD2 matches 8 bases. The CDR3 is made up of 16 amino acids. Trimming took 0 bases from V and 4 from J; bases not matched to a gene: 7. Germline V gene sequence: CDR1 SGHRS, CDR2 YFSETQ. CDR3 residues: CASSLVLAGGADTQYF. In DNA, the CDR3 is TGCGCCAGCAGCTTGGTGTTGGCGGGAGGCGCAGATACGCAGTATTTT.

V and J are TRBV4-1 and TRBJ2-3, with 7 bases fitting TRBD1. CDR1 is MGHRA, CDR2 YSYEKL, per germline. With V trimmed by 4 bases and J by 0 bases, 7 bases remained unmatched. The CDR3 length is 16 residues. Here the CDR3 reads CASSPIRDSSTDTQYF. Here the CDR3 DNA reads TGCGCCAGCAGCCCTATCCGGGACAGTAGCACAGATACGCAGTATTTT.

This clone was detected only a few times. The J gene is TRBJ1-1, the V gene TRBV5-4; unclear D gene. The CDR3 spans 13 residues. Trimming stripped 2 bases from V and 6 bases from J, with 11 bases between. Germline V lookup: CDR1 SGHNT, CDR2 YYREEE (reference sequence). CDR3 region: CASSFRVSAEAFF. CDR3 nucleotide sequence: TGTGCCAGCAGCTTTAGGGTTTCAGCTGAAGCTTTCTTT.

The rearrangement joins TRBV2 to TRBJ1-2, with TRBD1 identical over 7 bases. The CDR3 runs 15 residues. In germline, CDR1 is SNHLY, CDR2 FYNNEI. The V gene end was trimmed by 2 bases and the J gene end by 4 bases; junction bases not matched to a gene: 7. CDR3 in amino acids: CASSELQGSPYGYTF. CDR3 nucleotides: TGTGCCAGCAGTGAATTACAGGGGAGTCCCTATGGCTACACCTTC.

This chain connects TRBV28 to TRBJ1-4; 7 bases align to TRBD1. V shed 5 bases and J 4 bases; nucleotides not matched to a gene: 10. The CDR3 covers 16 residues. Germline lookup yields CDR1 MDHEN and CDR2 SYDVKM. Written as DNA, the CDR3 is TGTGCCAGCAGTGATCGTCGACAGGGACTTAATGAAAAACTGTTTTTT. As protein: CASSDRRQGLNEKLFF. The variable domain in full, completed from reference TRBV28 and TRBJ1-4, reads DVKVTQSSRYLVKRTGEKVFLECVQDMDHENMFWYRQDPGLGLRLIYFSYDVKMKEKGDIPEGYSVSREKKERFSLILESASTNQTSMYLCASSDRRQGLNEKLFFGSGTQLSVL.

For this clone: An end of the junction does not agree with germline; a read error may underlie this. The rearrangement links TRBV6-1 to TRBJ1-5, with D perhaps matching TRBD1 (5 bases). The CDR3 is 17 residues long. Germline V gene sequence: CDR1 MNHNS, CDR2 SASEGT. The chain's CDR3 is CASSEGLGLPEGQPQHF. CDR3 sequence (DNA): TGTGCCAGCAGCGAAGGCCTCGGACTCCCCGAGGGGCAGCCCCAGCATTTT.

This clone was seen just once. V usage is TRBV11-3 and J usage is TRBJ2-3; the D gene is possibly TRBD2 (7 bases). Germline V gives CDR1 SGHNT, CDR2 YENEEA. This CDR3 comprises 15 residues. V lost 4 bases, J lost 0 bases, and 11 bases lay in between. Here the CDR3 DNA reads TGTGCCAGCAGCTGGAGCGGGACAAGCACAGATACGCAGTATTTT. It is translated as CASSWSGTSTDTQYF.